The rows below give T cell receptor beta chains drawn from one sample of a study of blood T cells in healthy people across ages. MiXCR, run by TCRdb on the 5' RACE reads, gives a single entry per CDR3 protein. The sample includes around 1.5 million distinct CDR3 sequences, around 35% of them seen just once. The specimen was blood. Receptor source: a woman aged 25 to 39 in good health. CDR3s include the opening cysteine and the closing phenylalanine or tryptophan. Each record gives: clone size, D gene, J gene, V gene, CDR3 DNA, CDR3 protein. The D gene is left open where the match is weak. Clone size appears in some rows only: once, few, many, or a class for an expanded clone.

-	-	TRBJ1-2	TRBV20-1	TGCAGTGCTAGAGTCCTGACGGGACCCTATGGCTACACCTTC	CSARVLTGPYGYTF
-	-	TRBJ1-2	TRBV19	TGTGCCAGTAGTCCCTCCCCGGGGGCGGCCTATGGCTACACCTTC	CASSPSPGAAYGYTF
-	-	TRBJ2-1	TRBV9	TGTGCCAGCAGCGTAGGGGCGATTCCCTCCTACAATGAGCAGTTCTTC	CASSVGAIPSYNEQFF
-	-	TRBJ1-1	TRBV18	TGTGCCAGCTCACTCCCCGGGGGCCTCTCGAGAAACACTGAAGCTTTCTTT	CASSLPGGLSRNTEAFF
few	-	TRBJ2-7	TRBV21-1	TGTGCCAGCAGCACCCGGGACAGGGAAAATAAATACGAGCAGTACTTC	CASSTRDRENKYEQYF
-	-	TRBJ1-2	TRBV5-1	TGCGCCAGCAGCCAAGGAAGTCGCTCAGGGCAAGGCTACACCTTC	CASSQGSRSGQGYTF
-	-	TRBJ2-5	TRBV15	TGTGCCACCAGCAGAGATACCCGGGGACAGTACTTC	CATSRDTRGQYF
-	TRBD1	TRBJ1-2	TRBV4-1	TGCGCCAGCAGCCCAGCCGGACAGGCCAGTTGGGGCTACACCTTC	CASSPAGQASWGYTF
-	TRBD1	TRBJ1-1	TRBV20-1	TGCAGTGCAAAACAGGGGGCGTTGAACACTGAAGCTTTCTTT	CSAKQGALNTEAFF
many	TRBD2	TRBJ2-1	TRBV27	TGCGCCAGCAGCCAGGGTACTAGCGGATACAATGAGCAGTTCTTC	CASSQGTSGYNEQFF
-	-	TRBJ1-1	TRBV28	TGTGCCAGCACCTCCGGGGGGGACACTGAAGCTTTCTTT	CASTSGGDTEAFF
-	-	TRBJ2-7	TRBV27	TGTGCCAGCAGCCCTACAGGGTCGGGTCACGAGCAGTACTTC	CASSPTGSGHEQYF
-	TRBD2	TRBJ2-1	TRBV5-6	TGTGCCAGCAGCTTGCGACTAGCGGGGGGGCCGGTCTACAATGAGCAGTTCTTC	CASSLRLAGGPVYNEQFF
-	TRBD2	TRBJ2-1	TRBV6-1	TGTGCCAGCAGCAGCCTGTGGGTGCTAGCGGGAGTTAATGAGCAGTTCTTC	CASSSLWVLAGVNEQFF
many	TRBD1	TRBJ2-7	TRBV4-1	TGCGCCAGCAGCCATAGGGACAGGGGGAACGAGCAGTACTTC	CASSHRDRGNEQYF
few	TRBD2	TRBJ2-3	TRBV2	TGTGCCAGCAGTGGACTAGCGGGGACTACAGATACGCAGTATTTT	CASSGLAGTTDTQYF
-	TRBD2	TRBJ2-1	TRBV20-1	TGCAGTGCTAGAGATCCGGGAGGCACGTTCTCCTACAATGAGCAGTTCTTC	CSARDPGGTFSYNEQFF
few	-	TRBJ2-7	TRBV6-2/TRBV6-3	TGTGCCAGCTCTCGGGGCCCTATCTACGAGCAGTACTTC	CASSRGPIYEQYF
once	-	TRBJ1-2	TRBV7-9	TGTGCCAGCACCCAGGGGCAGTATAATGGCAACACCTTC	CASTQGQYNGNTF
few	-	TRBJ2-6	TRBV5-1	TGCGCCAGCAGCTTTCAGGCAGGGGCTGGGGCCAACGTCCTGACTTTC	CASSFQAGAGANVLTF
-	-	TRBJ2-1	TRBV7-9	TGTGCCAGCAGCTTATTACGGGGGGCGGGGTATGAGCAGTTCTTC	CASSLLRGAGYEQFF